Listed here is a single T cell receptor (beta chain). Its antigen remains unidentified. 5'RACE with constant-segment primers built TCRalpha and TCRbeta cDNA libraries with UMIs. One entry per CDR3 protein, called by TCRdb with MiXCR from the 5' RACE reads. Of approximately 490,000 distinct CDR3 sequences in the sample, 20% were seen once. This record belongs to a study of T-cell memory formation after mild COVID-19. Findings and caveats of the study: Shrinking CD4+ clones were chiefly CM and EM; CD8+ ones were chiefly EMRA. Clones that got smaller from day 15 to 85 had even CD4/CD8, while clones growing later tipped toward CD4+. Clones from the second wave (peaking day 37) had unconfirmed SARS-CoV-2 specificity.

Looked up from germline, CDR1 is PRHDT and CDR2 is FYEKMQ (reference sequence). V was cut by 5 bases and J by 1 base, with 13 bases left in between. The CDR3 has 15 amino acids. The sequence was obtained from an adult woman who had mild COVID-19 (a few samples of this study predate the infection). Cell type and time point are not known. Sequencing was performed on PBMCs or a T cell subset sorted from them (not recorded which). The rearrangement uses TRBV13 and TRBJ2-3; D possibly corresponds to TRBD2 (6 bases). CDR3 amino acids: CASSTLAEGTDTQYF. The CDR3 nucleotides read TGTGCCAGCAGCACCTTAGCGGAGGGCACAGATACGCAGTATTTT.